Below, 2 T cell receptor beta chains from the same sample are listed, as sequenced in a study of cytomegalovirus exposure and HLA in healthy donors. PCR primers comprised 60 Vbeta and 13 Jbeta primers. Here immunoSEQ multiplex PCR was the method, and the copy in TCRdb shows in-frame clones only, minus some. The sample gives under 200,000 clones, 75% to 90% of which show up once; almost 2% is in the top ten. Sequenced: PBMCs. The receptors stem from a woman aged 18 to 35 in good health and CMV-seronegative.

The J gene is TRBJ1-2, the V gene TRBV5-4, with D tentatively TRBD1 (6 bases). Deletions cut 4 bases from V and 7 bases from J, with 23 bases between. The CDR3 totals 16 residues. Germline CDR1 is SGHNT and CDR2 is YYREEE (reference sequence). The CDR3 bases are TGTGCCAGCAGCGGAGGCACGTCACAGGGTGGGGCTGGCTACACCTTC. Residues: CASSGGTSQGGAGYTF.

The chain is built from TRBV28 and TRBJ2-1; possibly TRBD1 for D (6 bases). The V gene lost 3 bases and the J gene lost 6 bases, with 21 bases spanning the gap. This CDR3 region has 17 residues. Germline loops: CDR1 MDHEN, CDR2 SYDVKM. CDR3 residues: CASSFTGKVGVGNEQFF. CDR3 in DNA: TGTGCCAGCAGTTTCACAGGGAAGGTCGGTGTTGGCAATGAGCAGTTCTTC. Variable domain in full (rest from reference TRBV28 and TRBJ2-1): DVKVTQSSRYLVKRTGEKVFLECVQDMDHENMFWYRQDPGLGLRLIYFSYDVKMKEKGDIPEGYSVSREKKERFSLILESASTNQTSMYLCASSFTGKVGVGNEQFFGPGTRLTVL.